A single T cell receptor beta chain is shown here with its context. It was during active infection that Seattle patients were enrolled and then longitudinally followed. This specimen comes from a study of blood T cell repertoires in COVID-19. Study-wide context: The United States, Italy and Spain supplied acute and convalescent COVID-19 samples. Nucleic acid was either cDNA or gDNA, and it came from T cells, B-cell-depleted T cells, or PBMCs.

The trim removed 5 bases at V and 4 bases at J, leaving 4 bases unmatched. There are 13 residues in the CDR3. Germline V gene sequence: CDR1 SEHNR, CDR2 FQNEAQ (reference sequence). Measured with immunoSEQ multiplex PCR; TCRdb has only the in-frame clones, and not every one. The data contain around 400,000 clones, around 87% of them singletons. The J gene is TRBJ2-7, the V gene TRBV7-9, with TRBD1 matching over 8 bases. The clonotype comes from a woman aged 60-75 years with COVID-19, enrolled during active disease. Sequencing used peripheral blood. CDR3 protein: CASSHTGGYEQYF. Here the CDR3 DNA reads TGTGCCAGCAGCCACACAGGGGGGTACGAGCAGTACTTC. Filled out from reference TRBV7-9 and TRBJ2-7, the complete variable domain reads DTGVSQNPRHKITKRGQNVTFRCDPISEHNRLYWYRQTLGQGPEFLTYFQNEAQLEKSRLLSDRFSAERPKGSFSTLEIQRTEQGDSAMYLCASSHTGGYEQYFGPGTRLTVT.